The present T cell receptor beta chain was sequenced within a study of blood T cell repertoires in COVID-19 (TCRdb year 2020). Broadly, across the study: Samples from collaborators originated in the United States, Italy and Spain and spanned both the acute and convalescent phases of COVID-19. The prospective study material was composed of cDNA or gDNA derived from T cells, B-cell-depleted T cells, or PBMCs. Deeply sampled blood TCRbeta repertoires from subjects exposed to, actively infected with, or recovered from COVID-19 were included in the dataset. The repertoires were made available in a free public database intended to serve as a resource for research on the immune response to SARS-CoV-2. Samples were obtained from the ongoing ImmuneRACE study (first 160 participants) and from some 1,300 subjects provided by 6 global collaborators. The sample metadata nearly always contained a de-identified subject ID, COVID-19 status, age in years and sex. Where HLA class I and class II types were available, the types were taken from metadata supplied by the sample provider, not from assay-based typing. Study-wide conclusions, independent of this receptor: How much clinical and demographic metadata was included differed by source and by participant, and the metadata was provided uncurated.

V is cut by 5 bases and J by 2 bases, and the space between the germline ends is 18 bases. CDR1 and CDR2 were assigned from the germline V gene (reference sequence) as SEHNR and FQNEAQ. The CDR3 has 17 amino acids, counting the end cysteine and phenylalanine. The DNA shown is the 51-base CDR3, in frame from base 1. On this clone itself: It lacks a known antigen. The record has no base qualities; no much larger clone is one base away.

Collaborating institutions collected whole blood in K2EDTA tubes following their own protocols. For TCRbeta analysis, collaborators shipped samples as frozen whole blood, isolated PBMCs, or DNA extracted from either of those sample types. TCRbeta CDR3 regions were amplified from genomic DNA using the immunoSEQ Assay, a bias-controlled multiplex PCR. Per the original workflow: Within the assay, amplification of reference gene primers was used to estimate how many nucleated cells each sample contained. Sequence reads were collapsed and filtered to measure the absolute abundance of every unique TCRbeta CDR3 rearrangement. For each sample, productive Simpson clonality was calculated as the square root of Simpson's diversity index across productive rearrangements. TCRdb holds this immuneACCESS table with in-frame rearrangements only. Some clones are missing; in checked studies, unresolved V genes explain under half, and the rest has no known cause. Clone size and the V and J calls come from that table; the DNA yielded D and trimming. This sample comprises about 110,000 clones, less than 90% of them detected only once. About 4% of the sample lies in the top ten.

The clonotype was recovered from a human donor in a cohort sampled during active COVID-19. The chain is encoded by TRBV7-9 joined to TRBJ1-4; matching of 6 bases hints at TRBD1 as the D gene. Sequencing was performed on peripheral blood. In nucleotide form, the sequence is TGTGCCAGCAGCCCCGAGCGACAGGTTGCGACTAATGAAAAACTGTTTTTT. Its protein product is CASSPERQVATNEKLFF.